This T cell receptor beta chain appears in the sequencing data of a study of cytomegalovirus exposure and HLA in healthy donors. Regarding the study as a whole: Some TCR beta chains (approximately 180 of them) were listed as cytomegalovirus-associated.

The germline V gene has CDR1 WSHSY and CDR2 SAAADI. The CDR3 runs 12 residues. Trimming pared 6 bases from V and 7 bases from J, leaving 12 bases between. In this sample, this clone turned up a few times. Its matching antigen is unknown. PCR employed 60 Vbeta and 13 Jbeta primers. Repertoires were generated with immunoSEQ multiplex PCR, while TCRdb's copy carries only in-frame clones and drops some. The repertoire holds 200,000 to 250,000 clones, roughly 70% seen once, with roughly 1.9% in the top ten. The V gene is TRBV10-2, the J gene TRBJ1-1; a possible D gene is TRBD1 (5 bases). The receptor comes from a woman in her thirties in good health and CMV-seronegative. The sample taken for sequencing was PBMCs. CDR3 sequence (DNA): TGCGCCAGCAGCCTCGCGACAGATGAAGCTTTCTTT. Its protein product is CASSLATDEAFF.